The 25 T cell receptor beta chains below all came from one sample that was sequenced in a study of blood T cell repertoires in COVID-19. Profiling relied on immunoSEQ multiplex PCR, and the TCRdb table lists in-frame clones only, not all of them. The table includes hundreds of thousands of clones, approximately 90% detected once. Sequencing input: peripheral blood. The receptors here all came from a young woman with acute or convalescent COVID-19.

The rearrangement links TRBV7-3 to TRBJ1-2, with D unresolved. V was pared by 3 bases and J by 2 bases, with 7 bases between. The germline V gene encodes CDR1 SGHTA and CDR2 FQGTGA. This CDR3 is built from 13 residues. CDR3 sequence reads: CASSFDKNYGYTF. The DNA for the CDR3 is TGTGCCAGCAGCTTCGACAAAAACTATGGCTACACCTTC. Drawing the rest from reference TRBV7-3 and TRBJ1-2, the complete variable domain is GAGVSQTPSNKVTEKGKYVELRCDPISGHTALYWYRQSLGQGPEFLIYFQGTGAADDSGLPNDRFFAVRPEGSVSTLKIQRTERGDSAVYLCASSFDKNYGYTFGSGTRLTVV.

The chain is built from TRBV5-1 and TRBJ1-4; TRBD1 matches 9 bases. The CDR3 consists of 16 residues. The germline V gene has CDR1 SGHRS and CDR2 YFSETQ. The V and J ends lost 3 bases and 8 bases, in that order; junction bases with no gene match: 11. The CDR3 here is CASSWGQGPAREKLFF. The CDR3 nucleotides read TGCGCCAGCAGCTGGGGACAGGGCCCAGCTCGGGAAAAACTGTTTTTT.

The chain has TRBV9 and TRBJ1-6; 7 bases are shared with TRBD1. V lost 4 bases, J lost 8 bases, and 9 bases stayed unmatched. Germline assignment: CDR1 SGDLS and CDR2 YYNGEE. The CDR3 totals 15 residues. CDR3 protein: CASSSGVGGDSPLHF. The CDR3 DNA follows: TGTGCCAGCAGCTCAGGGGTAGGGGGCGATTCACCCCTCCACTTT.

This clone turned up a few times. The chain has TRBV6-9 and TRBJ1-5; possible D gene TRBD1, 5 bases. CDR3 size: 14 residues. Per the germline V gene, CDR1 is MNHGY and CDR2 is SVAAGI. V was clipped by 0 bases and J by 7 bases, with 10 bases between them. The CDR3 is CASSYSGANQPQHF. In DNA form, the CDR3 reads TGTGCCAGCAGTTATTCTGGGGCTAACCAGCCCCAGCATTTT.

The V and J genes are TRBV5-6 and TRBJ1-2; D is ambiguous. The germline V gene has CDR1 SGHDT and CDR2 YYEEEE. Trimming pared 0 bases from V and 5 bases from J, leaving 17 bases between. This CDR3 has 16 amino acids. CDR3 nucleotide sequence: TGTGCCAGCAGCTTGGACGGGGTTCGCACGCAGTATGGCTACACCTTC. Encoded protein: CASSLDGVRTQYGYTF.

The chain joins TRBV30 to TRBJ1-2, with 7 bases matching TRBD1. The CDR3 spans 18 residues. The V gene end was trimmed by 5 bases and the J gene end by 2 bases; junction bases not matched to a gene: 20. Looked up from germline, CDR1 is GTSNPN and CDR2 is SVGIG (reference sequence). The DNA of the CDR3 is TGTGCCTGGGGATTTCCCCGGGACAGTATTTTACTCAACTATGGCTACACCTTC. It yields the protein CAWGFPRDSILLNYGYTF.

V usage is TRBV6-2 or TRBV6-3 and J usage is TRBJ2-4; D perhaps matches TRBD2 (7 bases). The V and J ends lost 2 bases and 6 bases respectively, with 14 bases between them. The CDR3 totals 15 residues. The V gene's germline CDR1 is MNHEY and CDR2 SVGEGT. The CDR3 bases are TGTGCCAGCAGTTACGGGGGGGCTGGGGGAAACATTCAGTACTTC. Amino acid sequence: CASSYGGAGGNIQYF.

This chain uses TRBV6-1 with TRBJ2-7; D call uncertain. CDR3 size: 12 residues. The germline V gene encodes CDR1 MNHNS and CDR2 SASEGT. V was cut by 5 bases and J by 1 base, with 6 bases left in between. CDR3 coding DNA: TGTGCCAGCAGTCTCCGGTCCTACGAGCAGTACTTC. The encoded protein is CASSLRSYEQYF.

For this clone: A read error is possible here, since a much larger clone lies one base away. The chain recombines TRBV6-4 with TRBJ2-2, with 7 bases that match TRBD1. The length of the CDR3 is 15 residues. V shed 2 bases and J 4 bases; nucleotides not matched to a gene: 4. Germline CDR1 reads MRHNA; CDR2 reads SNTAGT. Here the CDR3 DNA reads TGTGCCAGCAGTGACGGGTCAGGGGGCACCGGGGAGCTGTTTTTT. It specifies CASSDGSGGTGELFF.

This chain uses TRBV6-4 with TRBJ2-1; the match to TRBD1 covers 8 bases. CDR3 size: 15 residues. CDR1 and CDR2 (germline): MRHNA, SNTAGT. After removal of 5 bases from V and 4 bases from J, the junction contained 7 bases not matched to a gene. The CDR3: CASSKLTGEYNEQFF. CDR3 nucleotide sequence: TGTGCCAGCAGTAAATTGACAGGGGAATACAATGAGCAGTTCTTC.

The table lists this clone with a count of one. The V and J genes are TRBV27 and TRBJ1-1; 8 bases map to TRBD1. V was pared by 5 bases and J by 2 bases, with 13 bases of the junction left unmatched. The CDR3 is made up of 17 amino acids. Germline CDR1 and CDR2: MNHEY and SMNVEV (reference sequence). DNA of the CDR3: TGTGCCAGCAGTCCTCTCCCTCGACAGGGGCCCAACACTGAAGCTTTCTTT. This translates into CASSPLPRQGPNTEAFF.

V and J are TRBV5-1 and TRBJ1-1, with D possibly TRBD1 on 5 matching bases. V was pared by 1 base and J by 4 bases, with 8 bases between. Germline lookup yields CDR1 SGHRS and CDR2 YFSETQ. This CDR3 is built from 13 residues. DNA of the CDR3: TGCGCCAGCAGCTTGACGCAGGGCACTGAAGCTTTCTTT. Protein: CASSLTQGTEAFF.

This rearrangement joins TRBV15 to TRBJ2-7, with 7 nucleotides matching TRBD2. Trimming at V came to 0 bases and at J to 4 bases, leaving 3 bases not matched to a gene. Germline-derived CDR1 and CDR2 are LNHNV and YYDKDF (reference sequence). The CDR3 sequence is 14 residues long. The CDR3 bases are TGTGCCACCAGCAGAGATCCTAGCGGTTACGAGCAGTACTTC. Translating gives CATSRDPSGYEQYF.

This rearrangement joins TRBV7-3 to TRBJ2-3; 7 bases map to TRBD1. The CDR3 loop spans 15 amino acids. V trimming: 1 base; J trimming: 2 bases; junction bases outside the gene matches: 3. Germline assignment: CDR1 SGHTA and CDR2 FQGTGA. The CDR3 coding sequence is TGTGCCAGCAGCTTAATGACAGGGCCCACAGATACGCAGTATTTT. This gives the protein CASSLMTGPTDTQYF.

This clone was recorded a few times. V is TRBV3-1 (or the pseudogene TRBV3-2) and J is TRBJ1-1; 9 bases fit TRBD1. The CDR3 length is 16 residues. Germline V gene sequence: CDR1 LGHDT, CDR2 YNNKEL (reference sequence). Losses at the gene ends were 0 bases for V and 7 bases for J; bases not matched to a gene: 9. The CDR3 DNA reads TGTGCCAGCAGCCAAGACCCTAGGGGACAGGGTTTTGAAGCTTTCTTT. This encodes CASSQDPRGQGFEAFF.

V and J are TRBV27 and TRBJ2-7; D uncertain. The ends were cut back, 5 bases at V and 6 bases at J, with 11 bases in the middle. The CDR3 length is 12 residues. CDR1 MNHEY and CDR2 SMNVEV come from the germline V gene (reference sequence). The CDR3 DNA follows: TGTGCCAGCAGTCCATTCTCGGGCGAGCAGTACTTC. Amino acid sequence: CASSPFSGEQYF.

CDR3 in DNA: TGTGCCAGCAGTGCCGACAGGCCTAAGGCTTTCTTT. Translating it yields CASSADRPKAFF. V and J are TRBV6-2 or TRBV6-3 and TRBJ1-1; possible D gene TRBD1, 6 bases. The CDR3 spans 12 residues. V lost 5 bases, J lost 11 bases, and 15 bases lay in between. CDR1 and CDR2 (germline): MNHEY, SVGEGT.

The CDR3 loop reads CASSYGASANYGYTF. The CDR3 nucleotides read TGTGCCAGCAGCTACGGAGCTTCAGCTAACTATGGCTACACCTTC. The chain links TRBV3-1 (or the pseudogene TRBV3-2) to TRBJ1-2; D remains unclear. The CDR3 length is 15 residues. The germline V and J ends were trimmed by 5 bases and 0 bases, with 13 bases remaining between them. The germline CDR1 and CDR2 sequences are LGHDT and YNNKEL (reference sequence).

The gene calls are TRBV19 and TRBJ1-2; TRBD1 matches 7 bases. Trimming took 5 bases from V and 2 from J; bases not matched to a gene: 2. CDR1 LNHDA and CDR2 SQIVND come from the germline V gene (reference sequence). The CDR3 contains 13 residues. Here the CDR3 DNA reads TGTGCCAGTAGTGAACAGGGGAACTATGGCTACACCTTC. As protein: CASSEQGNYGYTF.

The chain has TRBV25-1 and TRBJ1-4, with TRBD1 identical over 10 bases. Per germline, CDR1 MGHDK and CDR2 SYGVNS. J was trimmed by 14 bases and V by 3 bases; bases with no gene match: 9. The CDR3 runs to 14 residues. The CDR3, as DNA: TGTGCCAGCAGTGAGGGACAGGGGCATGCCCTGCTGTTTTTT. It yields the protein CASSEGQGHALLFF.

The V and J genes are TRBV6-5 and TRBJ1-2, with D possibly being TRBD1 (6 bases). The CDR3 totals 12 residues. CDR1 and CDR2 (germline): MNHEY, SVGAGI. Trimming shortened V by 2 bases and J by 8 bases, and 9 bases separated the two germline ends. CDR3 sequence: CASSYLGGGYTF. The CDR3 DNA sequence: TGTGCCAGCAGTTACCTAGGGGGAGGCTACACCTTC.

The CDR3 spells CAISVQGGSPLHF. DNA of the CDR3: TGTGCCATCAGTGTCCAGGGAGGCTCACCCCTCCACTTT. This chain connects TRBV10-3 to TRBJ1-6; the D gene is possibly TRBD1 (5 bases). V lost 4 bases and J 10 bases, leaving 11 bases between the germline ends. The CDR3 extends over 13 amino acids. Germline-derived CDR1 and CDR2 are ENHRY and SYGVKD.

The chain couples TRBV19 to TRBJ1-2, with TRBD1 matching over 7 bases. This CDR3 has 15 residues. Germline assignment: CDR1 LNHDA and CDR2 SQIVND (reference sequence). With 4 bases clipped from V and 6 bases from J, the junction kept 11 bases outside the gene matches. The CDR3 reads CASSKPGQITHGYTF. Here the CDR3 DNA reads TGTGCCAGTAGTAAACCGGGACAGATTACCCATGGCTACACCTTC.

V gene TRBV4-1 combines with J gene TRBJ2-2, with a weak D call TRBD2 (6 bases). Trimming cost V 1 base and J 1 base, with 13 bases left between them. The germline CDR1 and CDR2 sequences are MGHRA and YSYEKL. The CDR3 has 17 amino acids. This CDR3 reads CASSQGTGLGNTGELFF. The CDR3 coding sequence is TGCGCCAGCAGCCAAGGGACGGGACTCGGGAACACCGGGGAGCTGTTTTTT.

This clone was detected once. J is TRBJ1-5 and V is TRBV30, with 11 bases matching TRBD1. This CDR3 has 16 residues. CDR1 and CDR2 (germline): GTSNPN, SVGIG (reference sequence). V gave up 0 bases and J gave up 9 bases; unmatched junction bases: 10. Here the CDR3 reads CAWSVVDRGRTWPQHF. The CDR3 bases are TGTGCCTGGAGTGTAGTGGACAGGGGGCGAACGTGGCCCCAGCATTTT.